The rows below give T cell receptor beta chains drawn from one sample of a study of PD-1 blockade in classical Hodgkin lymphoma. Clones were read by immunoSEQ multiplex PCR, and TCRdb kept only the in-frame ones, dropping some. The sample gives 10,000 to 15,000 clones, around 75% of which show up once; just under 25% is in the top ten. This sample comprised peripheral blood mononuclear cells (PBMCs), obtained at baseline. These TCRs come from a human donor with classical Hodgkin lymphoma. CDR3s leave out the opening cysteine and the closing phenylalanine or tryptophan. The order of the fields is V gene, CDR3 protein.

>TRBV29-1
SVAASTDTQY
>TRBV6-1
ASSESRDRGLEAF
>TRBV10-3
AISAQTGVGVYGYT
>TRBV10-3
AISAGQGNNQPQH
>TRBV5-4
ASSLRTGPSYEQY
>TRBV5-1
ASSFIGQGGHEQY
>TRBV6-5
ASRMSGGSATEAF
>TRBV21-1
ASPTDRDLSYNEQF
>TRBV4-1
ASSQLPGQASYEQY
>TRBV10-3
AISEGPGPPSEQY
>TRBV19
ASSITHRATGELF
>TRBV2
ASRRESVYEQY
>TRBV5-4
ASSARREAQF
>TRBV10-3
AIGPNLEQF
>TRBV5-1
ASSKVTGANNSPLH
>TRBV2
ASIKGEVYNEQF
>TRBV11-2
ASSLRLPFTGGGEKLF
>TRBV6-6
ASSRDRSYEQY
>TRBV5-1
ASSRHSGANVLT
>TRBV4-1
ASSQDSPAGAVDTQY
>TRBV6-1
ASSGGTRSTGELF
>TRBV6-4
ASSEEDHTEAF